Included here is one T cell receptor beta chain sequence, with context. Antigen unknown. These data belong to a study of T-cell memory formation after mild COVID-19. Study-wide results and limits: Clones shrinking between day 15 and 85 showed a balanced CD4/CD8 split, and those that grew later tilted toward CD4+. The SARS-CoV-2 specificity of second-wave clones reaching peak at day 37 remained unverified.

Trimming removed 6 bases from V and 5 bases from J, with 14 bases in between. CDR1 is MNHEY and CDR2 is SVGEGT in the germline V gene. There are 14 residues in the CDR3. UMIs and sample barcodes were carried by the TCR alpha and TCR beta cDNA libraries that 5'RACE produced using constant-segment primers. In TCRdb, the 5' RACE reads were re-called with MiXCR into one record per CDR3 protein. The sample shows some 300,000 distinct CDR3 sequences, under 25% of them seen only once. The source material was PBMCs or a T cell subset sorted from them (not recorded which). The receptor was derived from a man in his late teens or twenties who had mild COVID-19 (a few samples of this study predate the infection). Cell type and time point are not known. The gene calls are TRBV6-2 or TRBV6-3 and TRBJ1-5, with a weak D call TRBD1 (5 bases). DNA for the CDR3: TGTGCCAGCAGAGCGGGGCAGAGCTATCAGCCCCAGCATTTT. It specifies CASRAGQSYQPQHF.